This T cell receptor beta chain was observed in a study of cytomegalovirus exposure and HLA in healthy donors. This clone was detected only a few times. One end of the junction is discordant with germline, which a read error may explain. The PCR was carried out with 60 Vbeta primers and 13 Jbeta primers. Method: immunoSEQ multiplex PCR; TCRdb's copy keeps in-frame clones and lacks some. The table shows 170,000 or so clones, with approximately 81% occurring only once. The sequenced material came from PBMCs. The TCR originated in a boy aged 2 to 10 in good health and CMV-seronegative.

DNA for the CDR3: TGTGCCAGCAGTCTTCGGACTAGCTCCCAAGGGACCCAGTACTTC. Encoded protein: CASSLRTSSQGTQYF. The J gene is TRBJ2-5, the V gene TRBV6-6, with 8 bases that match TRBD2. In germline, CDR1 is MNHNY, CDR2 SVGAGI (reference sequence). The CDR3 has 15 residues.